This TCR beta chain was sequenced for a study of OX40 agonist ivuxolimab in advanced cancers. Study information: Those enrolled were around 87% male, with a mean age of roughly 62 years and ages from roughly 20 to 90. General study results and limits: Low normalized clonal expansion also occurred in some nonresponding patients. On average, CD8+ T cells had more expanded clones than CD4+. Doses of 0.1 to 3.0 mg/kg were accompanied by clonal expansion of CD4+ and CD8+ blood T cells by week 6.

Trimming at V came to 4 bases and at J to 5 bases, leaving 9 bases not matched to a gene. The CDR3 runs to 15 residues. Germline loops: CDR1 SEHNR, CDR2 FQNEAQ (reference sequence). Turning to this clone: Its target is unknown.

Using immunoSEQ multiplex PCR, the repertoire was profiled, and TCRdb retains in-frame clones only, with some absent. The repertoire holds about 81,000 clones, with 93% as singletons. The receptor was isolated from an adult with an advanced solid tumor such as melanoma, head and neck, liver or kidney cancer. The sequenced sample was CD4+ or CD8+ T cells sorted from blood, obtained in a trial of the OX40 agonist ivuxolimab. This chain uses TRBV7-9 with TRBJ1-2; 8 bases align to TRBD1. As DNA, the CDR3 is TGTGCCAGCAGCTCAGGACAGGGAAATAGGTATGGCTACACCTTC. Its protein product is CASSSGQGNRYGYTF. The complete variable domain, with remaining parts taken from reference TRBV7-9 and TRBJ1-2, reads DTGVSQNPRHKITKRGQNVTFRCDPISEHNRLYWYRQTLGQGPEFLTYFQNEAQLEKSRLLSDRFSAERPKGSFSTLEIQRTEQGDSAMYLCASSSGQGNRYGYTFGSGTRLTVV.